The present TCR beta chain was sequenced within a study of T cell responses to AZD1222 COVID-19 vaccine. Study-wide findings and caveats: Following two doses of AZD1222, Spike-specific TCR breadth and depth rose. Variant regions that are unmutated are reportedly the target of nearly half of spike-specific TCRs. Donors in the cohort were predominantly white British and more often female, and clonal diversity was possibly underestimated.

The CDR3 totals 15 residues. J lost 2 bases, V lost 6 bases, and 1 base had no gene match. Germline V gene sequence: CDR1 MNHEY, CDR2 SVGAGI. Note on this clone: What it recognizes is unknown.

The data were produced by immunoSEQ multiplex PCR, yet TCRdb's version contains in-frame clones alone and is incomplete. The table records 140,000 or so clones, around 90% of them present only once. The source is an adult who received the MenACWY meningococcal vaccine as a control. The rearrangement uses TRBV6-5 and TRBJ2-6, with 10 bases aligning to TRBD1. Sequenced material: peripheral blood, taken 28 days after the second dose of the MenACWY control vaccine. CDR3 loop: CASRTGGAGANVLTF. The CDR3 DNA reads as TGTGCCAGCAGGACAGGGGGCGCTGGGGCCAACGTCCTGACTTTC.